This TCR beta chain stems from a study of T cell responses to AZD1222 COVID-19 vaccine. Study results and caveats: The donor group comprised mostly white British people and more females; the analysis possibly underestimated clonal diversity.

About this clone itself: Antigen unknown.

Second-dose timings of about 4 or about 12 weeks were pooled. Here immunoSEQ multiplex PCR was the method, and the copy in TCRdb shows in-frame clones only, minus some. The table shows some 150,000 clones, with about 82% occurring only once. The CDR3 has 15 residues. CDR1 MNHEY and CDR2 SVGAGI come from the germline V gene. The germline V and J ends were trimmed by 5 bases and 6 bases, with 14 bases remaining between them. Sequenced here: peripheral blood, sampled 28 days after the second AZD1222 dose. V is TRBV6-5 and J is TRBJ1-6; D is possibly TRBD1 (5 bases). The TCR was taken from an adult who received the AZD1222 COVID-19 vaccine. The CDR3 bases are TGTGCCAGCAGTCCCTGGGGGGAGTCTAATTCACCCCTCCACTTT. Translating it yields CASSPWGESNSPLHF.